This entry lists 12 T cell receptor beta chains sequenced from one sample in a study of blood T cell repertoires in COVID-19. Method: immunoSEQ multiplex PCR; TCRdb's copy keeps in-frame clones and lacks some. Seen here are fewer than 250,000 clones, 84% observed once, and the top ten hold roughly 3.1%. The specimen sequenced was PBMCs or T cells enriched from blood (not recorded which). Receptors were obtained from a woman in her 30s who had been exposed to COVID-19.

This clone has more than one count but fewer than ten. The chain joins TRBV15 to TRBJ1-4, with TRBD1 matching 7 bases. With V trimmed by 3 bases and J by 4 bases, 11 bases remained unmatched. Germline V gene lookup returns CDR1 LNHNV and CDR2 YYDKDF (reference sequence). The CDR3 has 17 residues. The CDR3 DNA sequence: TGTGCCACCAGCAGCCGAGGACAAGGGGGCGTTAATGAAAAACTGTTTTTT. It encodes CATSSRGQGGVNEKLFF.

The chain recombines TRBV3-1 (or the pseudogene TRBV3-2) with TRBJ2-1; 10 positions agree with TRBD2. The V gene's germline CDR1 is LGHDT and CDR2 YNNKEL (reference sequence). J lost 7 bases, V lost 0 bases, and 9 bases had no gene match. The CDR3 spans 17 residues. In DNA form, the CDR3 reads TGTGCCAGCAGCCAAGACCCCCAGCGGGGGGGCGTGAATGAGCAGTTCTTC. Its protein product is CASSQDPQRGGVNEQFF.

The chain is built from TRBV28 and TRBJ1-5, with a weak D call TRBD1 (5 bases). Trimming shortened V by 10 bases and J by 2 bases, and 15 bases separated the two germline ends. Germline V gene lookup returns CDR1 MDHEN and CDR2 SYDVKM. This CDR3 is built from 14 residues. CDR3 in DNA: TGTGCCACAGGGCCCTTTTCGGGCAATCAGCCCCAGCATTTT. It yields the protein CATGPFSGNQPQHF. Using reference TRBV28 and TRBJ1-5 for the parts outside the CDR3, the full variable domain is DVKVTQSSRYLVKRTGEKVFLECVQDMDHENMFWYRQDPGLGLRLIYFSYDVKMKEKGDIPEGYSVSREKKERFSLILESASTNQTSMYLCATGPFSGNQPQHFGDGTRLSIL.

This CDR3 is CASSRLSDQGDTQYF. The CDR3 region has the DNA TGTGCCAGCAGCCGACTCTCCGATCAGGGCGATACGCAGTATTTT. V usage is TRBV13 and J usage is TRBJ2-3, with D maybe TRBD1 (5 bases). Germline lookup yields CDR1 PRHDT and CDR2 FYEKMQ (reference sequence). The length of the CDR3 is 15 residues. The V and J ends lost 5 bases and 6 bases respectively, with 18 bases between them.

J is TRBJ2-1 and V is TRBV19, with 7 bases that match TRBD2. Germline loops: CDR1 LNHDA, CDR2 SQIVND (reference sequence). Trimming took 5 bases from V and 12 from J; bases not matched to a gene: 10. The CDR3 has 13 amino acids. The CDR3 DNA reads TGTGCCAGTAGTCTCGACCAGCGGGGAGGGCAGTTCTTC. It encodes CASSLDQRGGQFF. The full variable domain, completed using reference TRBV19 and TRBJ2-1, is DGGITQSPKYLFRKEGQNVTLSCEQNLNHDAMYWYRQDPGQGLRLIYYSQIVNDFQKGDIAEGYSVSREKKESFPLTVTSAQKNPTAFYLCASSLDQRGGQFFGPGTRLTVL.

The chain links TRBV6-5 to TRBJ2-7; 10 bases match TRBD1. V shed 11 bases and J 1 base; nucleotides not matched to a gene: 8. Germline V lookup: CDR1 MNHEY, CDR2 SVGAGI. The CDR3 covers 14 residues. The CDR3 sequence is CAVIRTGGSYEQYF. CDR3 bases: TGTGCCGTTATTCGGACAGGGGGGTCCTACGAGCAGTACTTC.

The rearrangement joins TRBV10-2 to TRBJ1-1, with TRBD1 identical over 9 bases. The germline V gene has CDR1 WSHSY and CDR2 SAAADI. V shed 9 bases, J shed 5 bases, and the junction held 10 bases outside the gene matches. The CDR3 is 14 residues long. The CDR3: CASRTGAQRTEAFF. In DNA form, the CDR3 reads TGCGCCAGTCGGACAGGGGCTCAGAGAACTGAAGCTTTCTTT.

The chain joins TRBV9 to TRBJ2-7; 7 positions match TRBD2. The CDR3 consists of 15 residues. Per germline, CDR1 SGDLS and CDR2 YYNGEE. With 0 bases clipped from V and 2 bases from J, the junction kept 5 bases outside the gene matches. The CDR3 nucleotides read TGTGCCAGCAGCGTAGGCGAAGGGAGGGCCTACGAGCAGTACTTC. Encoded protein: CASSVGEGRAYEQYF.

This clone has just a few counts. The CDR3 region is CASRGDETGSTEAFF. DNA of the CDR3: TGTGCCAGCAGAGGTGACGAAACAGGGTCCACTGAAGCTTTCTTT. V and J are TRBV2 and TRBJ1-1, with D possibly being TRBD1 (6 bases). V lost 6 bases and J 4 bases, leaving 18 bases between the germline ends. The germline V gene encodes CDR1 SNHLY and CDR2 FYNNEI. There are 15 residues in the CDR3.

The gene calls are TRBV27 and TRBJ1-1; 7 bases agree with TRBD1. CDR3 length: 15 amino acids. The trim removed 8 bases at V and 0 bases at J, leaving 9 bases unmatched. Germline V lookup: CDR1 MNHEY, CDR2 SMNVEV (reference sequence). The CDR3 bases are TGTGCCAGCGGGTCAATACAGGGGCTGAACACTGAAGCTTTCTTT. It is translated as CASGSIQGLNTEAFF.

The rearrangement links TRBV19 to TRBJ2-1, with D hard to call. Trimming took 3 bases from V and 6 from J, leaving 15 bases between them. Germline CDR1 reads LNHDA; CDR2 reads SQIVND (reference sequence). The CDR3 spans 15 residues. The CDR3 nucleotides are TGTGCCAGTAGTATCCCCGAGACTTCGGGCAATGAGCAGTTCTTC. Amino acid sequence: CASSIPETSGNEQFF.

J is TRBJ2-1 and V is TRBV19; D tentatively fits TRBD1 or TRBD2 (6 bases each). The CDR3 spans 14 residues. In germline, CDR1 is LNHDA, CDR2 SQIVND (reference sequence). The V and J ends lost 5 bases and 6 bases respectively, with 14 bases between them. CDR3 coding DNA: TGTGCCAGTAGTTTAGGGGGAGGAACCAATGAGCAGTTCTTC. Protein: CASSLGGGTNEQFF.